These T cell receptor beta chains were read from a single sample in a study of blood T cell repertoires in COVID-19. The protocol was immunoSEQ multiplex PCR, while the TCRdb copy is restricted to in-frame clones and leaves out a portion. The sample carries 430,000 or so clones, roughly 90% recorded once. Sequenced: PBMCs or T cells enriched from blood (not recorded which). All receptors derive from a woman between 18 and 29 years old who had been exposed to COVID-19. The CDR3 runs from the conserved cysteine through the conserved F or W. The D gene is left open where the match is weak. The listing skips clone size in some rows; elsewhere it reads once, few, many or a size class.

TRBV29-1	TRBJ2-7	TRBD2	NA	CSVEEWGGLDAYEQYF	TGCAGCGTTGAAGAATGGGGGGGACTAGACGCCTACGAGCAGTACTTC
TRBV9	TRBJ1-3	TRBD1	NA	CASSLQGAPGNTIYF	TGTGCCAGCAGCCTTCAGGGGGCTCCCGGAAACACCATATATTTT
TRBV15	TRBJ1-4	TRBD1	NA	CATSRPGTVLNEKLFF	TGTGCCACCAGCAGACCCGGGACAGTCCTAAATGAAAAACTGTTTTTT
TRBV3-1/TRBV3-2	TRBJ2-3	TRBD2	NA	CASSQEVSGGDTDTQYF	TGTGCCAGCAGCCAAGAAGTTAGCGGGGGGGACACAGATACGCAGTATTTT
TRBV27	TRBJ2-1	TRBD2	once	CASSLRRLAGVGYNEQFF	TGTGCCAGCAGTTTAAGGCGCCTAGCGGGAGTTGGCTACAATGAGCAGTTCTTC
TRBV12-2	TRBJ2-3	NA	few	CASRRQTRGQGFTDTQYF	TGTGCAAGTCGCCGTCAGACCCGGGGACAGGGGTTCACAGATACGCAGTATTTT
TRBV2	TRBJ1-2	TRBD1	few	CASRQQGALGNGYTF	TGTGCCAGCAGGCAGCAGGGGGCTCTAGGTAATGGCTACACCTTC
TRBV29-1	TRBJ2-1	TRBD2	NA	CSARGTTKSYNEQFF	TGCAGCGCTCGTGGGACTACTAAATCCTACAATGAGCAGTTCTTC
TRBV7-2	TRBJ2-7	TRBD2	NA	CASSPILAGAYEQYF	TGTGCCAGCAGCCCCATTCTAGCGGGGGCCTACGAGCAGTACTTC
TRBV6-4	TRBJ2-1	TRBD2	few	CASSEEAGGFGEQFF	TGTGCCAGCAGTGAAGAAGCGGGAGGATTTGGTGAGCAGTTCTTC
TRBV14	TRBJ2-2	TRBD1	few	CASSPPGTENTGELFF	TGTGCCAGCAGCCCCCCGGGGACAGAGAACACCGGGGAGCTGTTTTTT
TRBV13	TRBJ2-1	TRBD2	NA	CASSHRLAVYNEQFF	TGTGCCAGCAGCCACCGACTAGCGGTCTACAATGAGCAGTTCTTC
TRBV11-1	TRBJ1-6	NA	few	CASSMGWDMLHSPLHF	TGTGCCAGCAGCATGGGCTGGGACATGCTTCATTCACCCCTCCACTTT
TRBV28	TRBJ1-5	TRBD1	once	CASSLFGTGSQPQHF	TGTGCCAGCAGTTTATTCGGGACAGGGAGCCAGCCCCAGCATTTT
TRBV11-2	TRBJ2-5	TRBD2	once	CASSSLAGTQETQYF	TGTGCCAGCAGCTCACTAGCGGGTACACAAGAGACCCAGTACTTC
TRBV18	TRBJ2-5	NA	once	CASSPSLGQETQYF	TGTGCCAGCTCACCTTCGCTAGGTCAAGAGACCCAGTACTTC
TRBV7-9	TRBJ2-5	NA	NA	CASSLEPVKTQYF	TGTGCCAGCAGCTTAGAGCCCGTTAAGACCCAGTACTTC
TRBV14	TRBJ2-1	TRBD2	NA	CASSPSGLAAYNEQFF	TGTGCCAGCAGCCCGTCAGGGCTAGCGGCCTACAATGAGCAGTTCTTC
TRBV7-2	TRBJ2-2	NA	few	CASSLPPLTGELFF	TGTGCCAGCAGCTTACCCCCACTCACCGGGGAGCTGTTTTTT
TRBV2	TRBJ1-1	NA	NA	CAARTEPKAEAFF	TGTGCGGCACGGACAGAGCCAAAGGCTGAAGCTTTCTTT
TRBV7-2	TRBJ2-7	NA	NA	CASGDGEQYF	TGTGCCAGCGGAGACGGAGAGCAGTACTTC
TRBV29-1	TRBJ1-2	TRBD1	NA	CSDGTVYGYTF	TGCAGCGATGGGACAGTCTATGGCTACACCTTC
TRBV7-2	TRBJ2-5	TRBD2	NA	CASSFVSGGGEETQYF	TGTGCCAGCAGTTTCGTTAGCGGGGGGGGCGAAGAGACCCAGTACTTC
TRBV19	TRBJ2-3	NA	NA	CASSPLTGPPSTDTQYF	TGTGCCAGTAGCCCTCTTACAGGGCCGCCTAGCACAGATACGCAGTATTTT
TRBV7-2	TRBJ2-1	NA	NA	CASSFDWSYNEQFF	TGTGCCAGCAGCTTTGACTGGTCCTACAATGAGCAGTTCTTC
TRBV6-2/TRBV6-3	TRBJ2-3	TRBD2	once	CASSAVGAGVSTDTQYF	TGTGCCAGCAGTGCCGTCGGAGCGGGGGTAAGCACAGATACGCAGTATTTT
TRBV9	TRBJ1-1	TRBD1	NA	CASSVGTGVTEAFF	TGTGCCAGCAGCGTAGGGACAGGCGTTACTGAAGCTTTCTTT
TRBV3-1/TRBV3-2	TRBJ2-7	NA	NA	CASSPLDRGRSYEQYF	TGTGCCAGCAGCCCACTCGATAGGGGTAGGTCCTACGAGCAGTACTTC
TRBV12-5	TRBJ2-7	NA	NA	CASGFPIPIQGYEQYF	TGTGCTAGTGGTTTCCCCATCCCCATACAGGGATACGAGCAGTACTTC
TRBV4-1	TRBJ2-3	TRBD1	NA	CASSPIWTGEGDTQYF	TGCGCCAGCAGCCCAATTTGGACAGGGGAGGGGGATACGCAGTATTTT
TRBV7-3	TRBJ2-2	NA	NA	CASSSRGGELFF	TGTGCCAGCAGCTCTAGGGGCGGGGAGCTGTTTTTT
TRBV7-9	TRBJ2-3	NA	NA	CASSSRRSGTDTQYF	TGTGCCAGCAGCTCCAGGCGTTCGGGCACAGATACGCAGTATTTT
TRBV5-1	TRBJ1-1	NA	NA	CASHSQKNTEAFF	TGCGCCAGCCATTCGCAGAAGAACACTGAAGCTTTCTTT
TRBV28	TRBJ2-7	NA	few	CASSQQSGWSYEQYF	TGTGCCAGCAGCCAGCAGTCAGGGTGGTCCTACGAGCAGTACTTC
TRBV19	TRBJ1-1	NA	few	CASRREANTEAFF	TGTGCCAGTAGGAGGGAGGCCAACACTGAAGCTTTCTTT
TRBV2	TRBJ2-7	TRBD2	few	CASSKGTSGSAKGYF	TGTGCCAGCAGTAAAGGGACTAGCGGATCCGCAAAGGGGTACTTC
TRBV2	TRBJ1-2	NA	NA	CASSENRDNYGYTF	TGTGCCAGCAGTGAAAACAGGGACAACTATGGCTACACCTTC
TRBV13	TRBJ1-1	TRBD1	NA	CASSSADRANTEAFF	TGTGCCAGCAGCTCCGCCGACAGGGCGAACACTGAAGCTTTCTTT
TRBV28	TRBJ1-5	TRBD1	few	CASSFSTGPNQPQHF	TGTGCCAGCAGTTTCTCGACAGGGCCCAATCAGCCCCAGCATTTT
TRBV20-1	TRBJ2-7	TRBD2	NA	CSASRGLAGGLGEQYF	TGCAGTGCTAGTCGAGGGCTAGCGGGGGGGCTCGGCGAGCAGTACTTC